The rows below give T cell receptor beta chains drawn from one sample of a study of T cell repertoires in cytomegalovirus infection. TCRdb called the reads again in MiXCR, with one record for every CDR3 protein. The profile shows 50,000 or so distinct CDR3 sequences, around 20% of them singletons. These receptors' targets are unknown. The material was CD8+ T cells from cultured PBMCs, obtained from culture after CMV antigen stimulation. Source of these receptors: a human donor in good health (CMV status not recorded). Some clones in this sample may be carry-over from other donors' samples. CDR3s include the opening cysteine and the closing phenylalanine or tryptophan. D genes are given only for firm matches. Only part of the rows carry a size: once, few, many, or a class if the clone is expanded.

clone_size,v_call,j_call,d_call,cdr3_nt,cdr3_aa
few,TRBV7-2,TRBJ1-2,-,TGTGCCAGCAGCTCGAGTGGGTTCTATGGCTACACCTTC,CASSSSGFYGYTF
-,TRBV6-2/TRBV6-3,TRBJ2-1,TRBD2,TGTGCCAGCGATAGCGGGAGGCAAACCTACAATGAGCAGTTCTTC,CASDSGRQTYNEQFF
many,TRBV27,TRBJ1-1,TRBD1,TGTGCCAGCAGTTTATTGCCACTACAGGGGACTGAAGCTTTCTTT,CASSLLPLQGTEAFF
-,TRBV7-8,TRBJ2-2,-,TGTGCCAGCAGCTTAGCGGGGGTCTCCGGGGAGCTGTTTTTT,CASSLAGVSGELFF
few,TRBV27,TRBJ2-7,-,TGTGCCAGCAGTACCCGGACGCCCGGTGGGCACGAGCAGTACTTC,CASSTRTPGGHEQYF
few,TRBV7-6,TRBJ1-1,-,TGTGCCAGCAGCCCAGAGGTCGGGGATACTGAAGCTTTCTTT,CASSPEVGDTEAFF
-,TRBV7-3,TRBJ2-2,TRBD2,TGTGCCAGCAGCGTTACTAGCGGGAGATTCGGGGAGCTGTTTTTT,CASSVTSGRFGELFF
few,TRBV10-3,TRBJ2-1,-,TGTGCCATCAGTGATGGGGTGTCCTACAATGAGCAGTTCTTC,CAISDGVSYNEQFF
few,TRBV29-1,TRBJ2-3,TRBD1,TGCAGCGTTGAGCTCTGGACAGGGAGCACAGATACGCAGTATTTT,CSVELWTGSTDTQYF
few,TRBV19,TRBJ2-5,TRBD1,TGTGCCAGTAGCCCATTCCCGAGACAGGGGAACTTAGGAGAGACCCAGTACTTC,CASSPFPRQGNLGETQYF
-,TRBV6-1,TRBJ2-7,-,TGTGCCAGCAGTGAATTGTCAGGGGACGACTACGAGCAGTACTTC,CASSELSGDDYEQYF
-,TRBV27,TRBJ2-2,-,TGTGCCAGCAGGCCAGGGGTTGGGGCGGGGATTTTTACCGGGGAGCTGTTTTTT,CASRPGVGAGIFTGELFF
few,TRBV7-8,TRBJ2-1,-,TGTGCCAGCAGCTTGCGGGGAGGTTCCTACAATGAGCAGTTCTTC,CASSLRGGSYNEQFF
few,TRBV19,TRBJ1-3,-,TGTGCCAGTTCTGAGAGGGGATTCTCTGGAAACACCATATATTTT,CASSERGFSGNTIYF
few,TRBV7-6,TRBJ2-1,-,TGTGCCAGCAGCTTAACCAATGAGCAGTTCTTC,CASSLTNEQFF
-,TRBV19,TRBJ2-5,-,TGTGCCAGTAGTATACAGGGGTTGATAGAGACCCAGTACTTC,CASSIQGLIETQYF
many,TRBV6-1,TRBJ1-2,-,TGTGCCAGCAGGGGCAAGCCTAACTATGGCTACACCTTC,CASRGKPNYGYTF
-,TRBV2,TRBJ2-1,-,TGTGCCAGCAGTGGGGGTTCCTACAATGAGCAGTTCTTC,CASSGGSYNEQFF
-,TRBV6-5,TRBJ2-4,-,TGTGCCAGCAGTTACGTGGCAGGGTCCAAAAACAGGCAGTACTTC,CASSYVAGSKNRQYF
few,TRBV6-5,TRBJ1-1,-,TGTGCCAGCAGTTATGGTCGCACCTTGGGGACTGAAGCTTTCTTT,CASSYGRTLGTEAFF
-,TRBV7-2,TRBJ2-7,-,TGTGCCAGCAGCCTCACGCAGGGAACCTACGAGCAGTACTTC,CASSLTQGTYEQYF
-,TRBV12-3/TRBV12-4,TRBJ2-7,TRBD1,TGTGCCAGCAGTTTACGGGGACAGATCTTAGAGCAGTACTTC,CASSLRGQILEQYF
-,TRBV7-8,TRBJ2-1,-,TGTGCCAGCATCGGCTGGGAGGCCACCTACAATGAGCAGTTCTTC,CASIGWEATYNEQFF
medium-sized,TRBV7-2,TRBJ1-2,TRBD1,TGTGCCAGCAGCCCGACAGGGGGGGGCTATGGCTACACCTTC,CASSPTGGGYGYTF
-,TRBV7-6,TRBJ2-1,TRBD2,TGTGCCAGCAGCCCGATTGACCGACTAGCGGGTCTAAGCTCCTACAATGAGCAGTTCTTC,CASSPIDRLAGLSSYNEQFF
few,TRBV6-5,TRBJ2-5,-,TGTGCCAGCGGAGAAGGGGGGGAGACCCAGTACTTC,CASGEGGETQYF
-,TRBV7-2,TRBJ2-7,TRBD2,TGTGCCAGCAGCTTAGGACTAGCGGGACGTTACGAGCAGTACTTC,CASSLGLAGRYEQYF
-,TRBV27,TRBJ2-1,-,TGTGCCAGCAGTTTATCACTAGCTAGTGAGCAGTTCTTC,CASSLSLASEQFF
-,TRBV12-5,TRBJ2-3,-,TGTGCTAGTGGTTTGGACAGGGTGGGGGATACGCAGTATTTT,CASGLDRVGDTQYF
-,TRBV6-2/TRBV6-3,TRBJ2-7,TRBD1,TGTGCCAGCAGATACAGACAGGGGTCTAACCCGGTGGGGCAGTACTTC,CASRYRQGSNPVGQYF
-,TRBV6-2/TRBV6-3,TRBJ1-2,TRBD1,TGTGCCAGCAGTTTAGACTGGACAGGCGGCTATGGCTACACCTTC,CASSLDWTGGYGYTF
-,TRBV20-1,TRBJ2-5,-,TGCAGTGCTATCTCCCGGGCAGGCTCCCCAGAGACCCAGTACTTC,CSAISRAGSPETQYF
-,TRBV7-2,TRBJ2-1,-,TGTGCCAGCAGCTTATTACGACCAATGGATGAGCAGTTCTTC,CASSLLRPMDEQFF
-,TRBV9,TRBJ2-3,TRBD2,TGTGCCAGCGCTCCTAGCGGGGGGCCCCGTAATACGCAGTATTTT,CASAPSGGPRNTQYF
-,TRBV7-2,TRBJ2-7,TRBD1,TGTGCCAGCAGCTTAGGACAGGGCAGGGGGTCCTATGAGCAGTACTTC,CASSLGQGRGSYEQYF
few,TRBV19,TRBJ2-5,-,TGTGCCAGTAGCGCCTCCGGGAGCCTTCAAGAGACCCAGTACTTC,CASSASGSLQETQYF
many,TRBV10-3,TRBJ1-2,-,TGTGCCATCAGAGCAGCCCGAAACGACGTCATAGGCTACACCTTC,CAIRAARNDVIGYTF
few,TRBV7-8,TRBJ1-4,-,TGTGCCAGCAGCTCGGGCAGTAATGAAAAACTGTTTTTT,CASSSGSNEKLFF
-,TRBV7-6,TRBJ2-1,TRBD1,TGTGCCAGCAGCCAGGGGACAGGGGGCGGTGAGCAGTTCTTC,CASSQGTGGGEQFF
-,TRBV7-9,TRBJ2-3,TRBD2,TGTGCCAGCAGCCCGGCCGGGACTAGCGGGAAAGATACGCAGTATTTT,CASSPAGTSGKDTQYF
-,TRBV4-3,TRBJ2-7,TRBD2,TGCGCCAGCAGCCAAGATGGACTAGCGGGAGCAAACTCCTACGAGCAGTACTTC,CASSQDGLAGANSYEQYF
-,TRBV6-6,TRBJ1-5,-,TGTGCCAGCAGTTACGGGAGTAATAGCAATCAGCCCCAGCATTTT,CASSYGSNSNQPQHF
-,TRBV23-1,TRBJ2-5,-,TGCGCCAGCAGTCGGGGGGGGCAGAGCCAAGAGACCCAGTACTTC,CASSRGGQSQETQYF
many,TRBV19,TRBJ1-2,-,TGTGCCAGTACCCTCGGGTCGGAAGACTATGGCTACACCTTC,CASTLGSEDYGYTF
few,TRBV27,TRBJ1-1,TRBD1,TGTGCCAGCAGGGCAGTAACAGGGGGCACTGAAGCTTTCTTT,CASRAVTGGTEAFF
few,TRBV11-2,TRBJ2-7,-,TGTGCCAGCAGCTTAAAACCCGGGACGGTGCCCTACGAGCAGTACTTC,CASSLKPGTVPYEQYF
-,TRBV7-2,TRBJ1-2,TRBD1,TGTGCCAGCAGCTTAGCCGAGTATGGGGACAGGGAAGGCTACACCTTC,CASSLAEYGDREGYTF
few,TRBV4-1,TRBJ1-1,TRBD1,TGCGCCAGCAGCCAGGGACAGAAAGAAGCTTTCTTT,CASSQGQKEAFF
-,TRBV7-8,TRBJ2-7,-,TGTGCCAGCAGCTTTTCACGACAGGCCGTAACCTACGAGCAGTACTTC,CASSFSRQAVTYEQYF
many,TRBV6-2/TRBV6-3,TRBJ2-1,-,TGTGCCAGCAGTTACTCGGGGACCTACAATGAGCAGTTCTTC,CASSYSGTYNEQFF
-,TRBV7-9,TRBJ1-1,-,TGTGCCAGCAATACAGGGAACACTGAAGCTTTCTTT,CASNTGNTEAFF
-,TRBV12-3/TRBV12-4,TRBJ1-5,-,TGTGCCAGCAGTGGGGGGAAGCTTCAGCCCCAGCATTTT,CASSGGKLQPQHF
-,TRBV4-1,TRBJ2-1,TRBD1,TGCGCCAGCAGCCAAGATCGGGACAGATCCATTTACAATGAGCAGTTCTTC,CASSQDRDRSIYNEQFF
-,TRBV27,TRBJ1-4,-,TGTGCCAGCGGGAAGGGCGGGTACGTTAATGAAAAACTGTTTTTT,CASGKGGYVNEKLFF
-,TRBV7-9,TRBJ1-2,TRBD1,TGTGCCAGCAGCTTAGCCCGGGACAGAATTAACTATGGCTACACCTTC,CASSLARDRINYGYTF
-,TRBV7-2,TRBJ1-2,-,TGTGCCAGCAGCTGGTCGGCCGCGGACTATGGCTACACCTTC,CASSWSAADYGYTF
few,TRBV7-8,TRBJ2-3,-,TGTGCCAGCAGCTTAGGAGGGCCCCGGTCCACAGATACGCAGTATTTT,CASSLGGPRSTDTQYF